The clone carrying this T cell receptor beta chain was seen repeatedly, ten times or more. Its antigen is unidentified. This record belongs to a study of tumor-infiltrating lymphocytes in primary liver carcinoma. Out of unsorted whole blood came the blood RNA, and germline DNA was extracted as well. Study findings and constraints: Bulk unsorted samples prevented comparison of CD4+ and CD8+ repertoires. Blood's top-250-clone fraction was significantly lower than that of tumors (p = 0.039).

CDR3 length: 14 amino acids. The V end was cut by 2 bases, the J end by 6 bases, with 13 bases between. Production of TCR beta cDNA used around 460 ng total RNA together with a constant-region primer. Libraries of TCR beta came from three nested multiplex PCR rounds with slightly modified ARM-PCR. TRBV1-TRBV30 forward primers paired with a C-beta reverse primer were used in the first two PCR rounds, which ran approximately 10 cycles each. TCRdb re-derived calls from the multiplex PCR reads in MiXCR, one entry per CDR3 protein. The table includes about 330,000 distinct CDR3 sequences, less than 65% detected once.

The chain joins TRBV12-3 or TRBV12-4 to TRBJ1-2; D is ambiguous. The sequence derives from a middle-aged man with primary liver carcinoma and hepatitis B virus infection. Material for sequencing was peripheral blood. The CDR3 reads CASSLKLTGDGYTF. The DNA of the CDR3 is TGTGCCAGCAGTTTAAAGCTCACCGGTGATGGCTACACCTTC.